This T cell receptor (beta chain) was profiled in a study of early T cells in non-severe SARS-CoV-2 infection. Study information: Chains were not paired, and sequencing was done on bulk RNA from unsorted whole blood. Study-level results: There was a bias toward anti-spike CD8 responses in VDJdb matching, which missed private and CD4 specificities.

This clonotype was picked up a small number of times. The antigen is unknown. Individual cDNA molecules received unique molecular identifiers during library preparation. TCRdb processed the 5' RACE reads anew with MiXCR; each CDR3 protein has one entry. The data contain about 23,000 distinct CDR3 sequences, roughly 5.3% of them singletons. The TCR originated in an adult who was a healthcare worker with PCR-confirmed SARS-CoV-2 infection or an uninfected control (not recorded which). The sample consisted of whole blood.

The CDR3 loop is CASSLPLTEAFF. For the CDR3, the DNA is TGTGCCAGCAGTTTGCCCCTCACTGAAGCTTTCTTT. The V and J genes are TRBV12-3 or TRBV12-4 and TRBJ1-1, with no clear D. Trimming stripped 3 bases from V and 4 bases from J, with 6 bases between. CDR3 size: 12 residues.